This T cell receptor beta chain comes out of a study of T cells in localized non-small cell lung cancer. General study findings and limits: Peak T cell clonality was found in uninvolved adjacent lung, exceeding tumor. Analysis by sequencing included only one tumor region, so heterogeneity remains possible.

This clone was observed once. Its specificity is not known. Measured with immunoSEQ multiplex PCR; TCRdb has only the in-frame clones, and not every one. This table holds roughly 89,000 clones, roughly 91% found once. CDR1 SEHNR and CDR2 FQNEAQ come from the germline V gene (reference sequence). Trimming stripped 3 bases from V and 0 bases from J, with 9 bases between. The CDR3 has 14 residues. Material: PBMCs, obtained before any cancer treatment. The sequence derives from a woman aged 40-69 years with stage II squamous cell lung carcinoma. The chain carries TRBV7-9 and TRBJ2-7; tentative D call: TRBD2 (6 bases). CDR3 sequence reads: CASSFGGPSYEQYF. The CDR3 DNA reads TGTGCCAGCAGCTTCGGAGGGCCCTCCTACGAGCAGTACTTC.